This T cell receptor (beta chain) was sequenced for a study of CD8 T cells in Susac syndrome. Study results and caveats: The TCR sequencing and HLA analysis in the study involved a relatively small number of individuals, as the study acknowledged.

TCR beta from blood CD8+ and CD4+ T cells was sequenced. Included as multiple sclerosis controls were treatment-naive patients who had stable or active relapsing-remitting disease. When the RNA was reverse transcribed, random hexamers were used with an input of 0.5 to 1 ug. immunoSEQ multiplex PCR amplified TCR beta CDR3 across 54 Vbeta, 13 Jbeta. TCRdb fed the immunoSEQ multiplex PCR reads into MiXCR, producing one record per CDR3 protein. This table holds roughly 140,000 distinct CDR3 sequences, over 95% found once. Points on this clonotype: Its antigen is undetermined.

CDR1 and CDR2 (germline): SGHVS, FQNEAQ. This CDR3 is 13 amino acids long. V was trimmed by 1 base and J by 3 bases, leaving 7 bases between them. Sequencing was done on a sample of CD8+ T cells from PBMCs. The sequence was obtained from a human donor with multiple sclerosis. The chain recombines TRBV7-8 with TRBJ2-7; no clear D. The CDR3 sequence: CASSLGGNYEQYV. In DNA, the CDR3 is TGTGCCAGCAGCTTAGGGGGTAACTACGAGCAGTACGTC.